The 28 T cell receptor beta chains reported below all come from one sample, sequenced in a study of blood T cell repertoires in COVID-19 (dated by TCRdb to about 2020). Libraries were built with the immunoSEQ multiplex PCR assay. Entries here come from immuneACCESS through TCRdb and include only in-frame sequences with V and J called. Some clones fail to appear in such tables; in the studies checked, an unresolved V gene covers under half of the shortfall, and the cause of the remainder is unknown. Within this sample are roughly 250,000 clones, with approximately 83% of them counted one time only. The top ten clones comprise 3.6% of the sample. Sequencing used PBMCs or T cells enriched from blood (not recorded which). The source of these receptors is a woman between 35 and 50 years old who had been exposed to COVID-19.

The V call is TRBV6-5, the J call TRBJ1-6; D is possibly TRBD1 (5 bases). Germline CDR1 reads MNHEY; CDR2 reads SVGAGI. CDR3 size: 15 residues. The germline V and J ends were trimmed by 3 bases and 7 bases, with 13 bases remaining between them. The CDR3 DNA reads TGTGCCAGCAGTTATTGGGACTCGACCAATTCACCCCTCCACTTT. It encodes CASSYWDSTNSPLHF.

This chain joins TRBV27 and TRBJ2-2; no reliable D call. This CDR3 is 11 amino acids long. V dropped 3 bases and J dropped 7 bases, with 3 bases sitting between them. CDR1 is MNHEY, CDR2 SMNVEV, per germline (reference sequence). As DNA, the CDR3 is TGTGCCAGCAGTTTCTTCGGGGAGCTGTTTTTT. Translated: CASSFFGELFF.

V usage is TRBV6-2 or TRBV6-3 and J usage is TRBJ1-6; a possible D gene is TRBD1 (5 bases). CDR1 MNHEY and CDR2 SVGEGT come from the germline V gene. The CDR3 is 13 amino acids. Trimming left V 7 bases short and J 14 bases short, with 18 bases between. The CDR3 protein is CASTPGGIQALHF. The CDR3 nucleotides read TGTGCCAGCACCCCCGGGGGGATTCAGGCCCTCCACTTT.

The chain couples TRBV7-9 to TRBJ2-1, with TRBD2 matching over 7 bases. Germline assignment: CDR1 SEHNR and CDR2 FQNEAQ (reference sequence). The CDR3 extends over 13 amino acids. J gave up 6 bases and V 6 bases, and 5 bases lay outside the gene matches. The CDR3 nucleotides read TGTGCCAGCAGTCTGGGACTACGCAATGAGCAGTTCTTC. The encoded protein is CASSLGLRNEQFF.

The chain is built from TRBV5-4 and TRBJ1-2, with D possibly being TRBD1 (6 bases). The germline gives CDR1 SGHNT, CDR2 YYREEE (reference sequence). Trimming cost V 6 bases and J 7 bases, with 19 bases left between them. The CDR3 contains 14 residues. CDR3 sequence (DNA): TGTGCCAGCATCCCTGAGGGGGTGAGCGCTGGCTACACCTTC. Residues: CASIPEGVSAGYTF.

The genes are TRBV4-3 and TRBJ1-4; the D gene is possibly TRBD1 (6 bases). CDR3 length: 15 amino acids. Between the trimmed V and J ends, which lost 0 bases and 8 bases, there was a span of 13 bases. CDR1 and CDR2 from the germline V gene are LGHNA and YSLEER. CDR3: CASSQDAQGGEKLFF. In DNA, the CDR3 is TGCGCCAGCAGCCAAGACGCACAGGGTGGGGAAAAACTGTTTTTT.

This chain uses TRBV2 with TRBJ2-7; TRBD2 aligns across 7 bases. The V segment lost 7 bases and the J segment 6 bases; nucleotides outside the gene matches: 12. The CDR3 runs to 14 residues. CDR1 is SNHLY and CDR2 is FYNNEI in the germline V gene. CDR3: CASMEGQGGSEQYF. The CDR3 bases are TGTGCCAGCATGGAGGGTCAGGGAGGGTCCGAGCAGTACTTC.

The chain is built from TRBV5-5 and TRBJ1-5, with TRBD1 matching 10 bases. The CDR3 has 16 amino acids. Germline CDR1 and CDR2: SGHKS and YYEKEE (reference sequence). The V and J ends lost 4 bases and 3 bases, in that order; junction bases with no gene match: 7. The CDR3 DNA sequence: TGTGCCAGCAGCCCTTTGACAGGGGGCCTCAATCAGCCCCAGCATTTT. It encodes CASSPLTGGLNQPQHF. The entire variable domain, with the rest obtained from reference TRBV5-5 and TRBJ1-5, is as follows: DAGVTQSPTHLIKTRGQQVTLRCSPISGHKSVSWYQQVLGQGPQFIFQYYEKEERGRGNFPDRFSARQFPNYSSELNVNALLLGDSALYLCASSPLTGGLNQPQHFGDGTRLSIL.

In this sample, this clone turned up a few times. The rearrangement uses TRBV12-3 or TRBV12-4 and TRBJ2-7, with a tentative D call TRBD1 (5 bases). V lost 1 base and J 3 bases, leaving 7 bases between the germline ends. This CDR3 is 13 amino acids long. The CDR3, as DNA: TGTGCCAGCAGTTTAGACAGGTTCTACGAGCAGTACTTC. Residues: CASSLDRFYEQYF.

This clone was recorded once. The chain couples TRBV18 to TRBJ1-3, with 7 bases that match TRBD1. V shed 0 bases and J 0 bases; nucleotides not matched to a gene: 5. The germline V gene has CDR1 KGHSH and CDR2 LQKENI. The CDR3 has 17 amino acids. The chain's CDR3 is CASSPPRGQSSGNTIYF. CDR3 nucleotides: TGTGCCAGCTCACCACCGAGGGGACAGTCCTCTGGAAACACCATATATTTT.

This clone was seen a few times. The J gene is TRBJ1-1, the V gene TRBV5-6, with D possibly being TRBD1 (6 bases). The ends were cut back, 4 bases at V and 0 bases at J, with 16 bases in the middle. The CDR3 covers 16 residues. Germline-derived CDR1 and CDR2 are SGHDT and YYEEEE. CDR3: CASSPLGTRLNTEAFF. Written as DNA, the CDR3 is TGTGCCAGCAGCCCCCTGGGGACACGGTTGAACACTGAAGCTTTCTTT. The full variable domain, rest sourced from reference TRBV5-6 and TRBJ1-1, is DAGVTQSPTHLIKTRGQQVTLRCSPKSGHDTVSWYQQALGQGPQFIFQYYEEEERQRGNFPDRFSGHQFPNYSSELNVNALLLGDSALYLCASSPLGTRLNTEAFFGQGTRLTVV.

CDR3 nucleotides: TGTGCCAGCAGCTTAGGGTCAGGGGTCCATCAGCCCCAGCATTTT. Its translation is CASSLGSGVHQPQHF. The rearrangement uses TRBV7-6 and TRBJ1-5, with D perhaps matching TRBD1 (6 bases). Per germline, CDR1 SGHVS and CDR2 FNYEAQ. V was pared by 1 base and J by 5 bases, with 12 bases between. The CDR3 runs 15 residues.

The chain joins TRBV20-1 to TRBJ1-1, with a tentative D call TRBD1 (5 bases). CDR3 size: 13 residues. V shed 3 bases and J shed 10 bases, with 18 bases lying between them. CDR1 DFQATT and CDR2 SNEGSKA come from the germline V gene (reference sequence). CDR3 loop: CSASLATGGSAFF. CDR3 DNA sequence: TGCAGTGCTAGTTTAGCAACCGGGGGTTCAGCTTTCTTT.

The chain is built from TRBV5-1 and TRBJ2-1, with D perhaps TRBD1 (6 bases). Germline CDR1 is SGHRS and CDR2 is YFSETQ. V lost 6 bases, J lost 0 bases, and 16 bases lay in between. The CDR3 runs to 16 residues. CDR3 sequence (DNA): TGCGCCAGCACTCCACCAGGGGTCAGCTCCTACAATGAGCAGTTCTTC. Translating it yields CASTPPGVSSYNEQFF. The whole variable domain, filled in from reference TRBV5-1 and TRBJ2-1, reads KAGVTQTPRYLIKTRGQQVTLSCSPISGHRSVSWYQQTPGQGLQFLFEYFSETQRNKGNFPGRFSGRQFSNSRSEMNVSTLELGDSALYLCASTPPGVSSYNEQFFGPGTRLTVL.

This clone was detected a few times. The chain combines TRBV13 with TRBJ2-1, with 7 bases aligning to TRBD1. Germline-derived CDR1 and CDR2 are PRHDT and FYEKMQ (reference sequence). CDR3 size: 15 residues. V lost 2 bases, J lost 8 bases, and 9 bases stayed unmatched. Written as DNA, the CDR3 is TGTGCCAGCAGCTTACCTCGGGAAGGACAGGATGAGCAGTTCTTC. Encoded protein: CASSLPREGQDEQFF.

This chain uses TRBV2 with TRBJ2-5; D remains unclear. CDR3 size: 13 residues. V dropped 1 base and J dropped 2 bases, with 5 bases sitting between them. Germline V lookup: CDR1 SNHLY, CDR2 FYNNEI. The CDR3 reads CASSEGLQETQYF. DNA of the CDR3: TGTGCCAGCAGTGAAGGTCTTCAAGAGACCCAGTACTTC. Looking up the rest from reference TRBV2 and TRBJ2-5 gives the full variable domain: EPEVTQTPSHQVTQMGQEVILRCVPISNHLYFYWYRQILGQKVEFLVSFYNNEISEKSEIFDDQFSVERPDGSNFTLKIRSTKLEDSAMYFCASSEGLQETQYFGPGTRLLVL.

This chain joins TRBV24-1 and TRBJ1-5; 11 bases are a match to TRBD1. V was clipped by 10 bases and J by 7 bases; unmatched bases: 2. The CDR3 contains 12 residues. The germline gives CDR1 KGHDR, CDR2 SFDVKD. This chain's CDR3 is CATGTGGQPQHF. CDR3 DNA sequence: TGTGCCACTGGGACAGGGGGACAGCCCCAGCATTTT.

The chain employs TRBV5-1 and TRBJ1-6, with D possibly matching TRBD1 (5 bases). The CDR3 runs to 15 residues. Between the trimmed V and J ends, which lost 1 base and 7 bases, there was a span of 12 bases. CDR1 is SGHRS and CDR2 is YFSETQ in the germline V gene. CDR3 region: CASSLMAGENSPLHF. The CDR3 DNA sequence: TGCGCCAGCAGCTTGATGGCGGGGGAGAATTCACCCCTCCACTTT. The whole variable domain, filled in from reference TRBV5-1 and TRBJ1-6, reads KAGVTQTPRYLIKTRGQQVTLSCSPISGHRSVSWYQQTPGQGLQFLFEYFSETQRNKGNFPGRFSGRQFSNSRSEMNVSTLELGDSALYLCASSLMAGENSPLHFGNGTRLTVT.

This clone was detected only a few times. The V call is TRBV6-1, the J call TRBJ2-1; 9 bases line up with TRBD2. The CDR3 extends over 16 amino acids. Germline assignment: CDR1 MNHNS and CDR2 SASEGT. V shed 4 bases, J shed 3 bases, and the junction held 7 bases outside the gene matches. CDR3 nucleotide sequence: TGTGCCAGCAGTGCCTCCGCAGCGGGGGGCTACAATGAGCAGTTCTTC. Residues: CASSASAAGGYNEQFF.

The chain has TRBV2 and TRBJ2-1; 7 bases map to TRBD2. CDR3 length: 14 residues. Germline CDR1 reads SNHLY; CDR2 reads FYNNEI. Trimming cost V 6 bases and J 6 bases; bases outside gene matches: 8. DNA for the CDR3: TGTGCCAGCAGGGTACTAGCGAGTTTCAATGAGCAGTTCTTC. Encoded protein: CASRVLASFNEQFF.

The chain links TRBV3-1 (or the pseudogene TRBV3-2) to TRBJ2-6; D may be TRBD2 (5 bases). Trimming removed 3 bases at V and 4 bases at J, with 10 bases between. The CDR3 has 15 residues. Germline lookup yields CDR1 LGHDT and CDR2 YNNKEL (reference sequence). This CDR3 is CASSQSGNGANVLTF. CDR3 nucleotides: TGTGCCAGCAGCCAGTCGGGGAACGGGGCCAACGTCCTGACTTTC.

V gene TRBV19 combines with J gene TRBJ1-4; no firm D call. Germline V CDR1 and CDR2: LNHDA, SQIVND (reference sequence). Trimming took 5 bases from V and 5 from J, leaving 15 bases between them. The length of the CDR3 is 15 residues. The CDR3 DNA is TGTGCCAGTAGTCTAAGCGGACGGAGCAATGAAAAACTGTTTTTT. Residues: CASSLSGRSNEKLFF.

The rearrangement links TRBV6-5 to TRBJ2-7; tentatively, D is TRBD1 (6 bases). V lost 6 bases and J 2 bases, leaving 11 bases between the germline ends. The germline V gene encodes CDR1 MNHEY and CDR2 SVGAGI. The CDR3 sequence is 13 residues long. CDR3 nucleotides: TGTGCCAGCAGAGAGACAGGAGCCTACGAGCAGTACTTC. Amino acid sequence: CASRETGAYEQYF.

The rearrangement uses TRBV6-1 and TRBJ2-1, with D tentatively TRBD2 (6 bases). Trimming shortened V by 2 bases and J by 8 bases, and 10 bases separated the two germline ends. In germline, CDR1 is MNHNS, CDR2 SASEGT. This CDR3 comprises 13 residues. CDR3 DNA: TGTGCCAGCAGTGAACTGGGGGGAGATGAGCAGTTCTTC. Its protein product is CASSELGGDEQFF.

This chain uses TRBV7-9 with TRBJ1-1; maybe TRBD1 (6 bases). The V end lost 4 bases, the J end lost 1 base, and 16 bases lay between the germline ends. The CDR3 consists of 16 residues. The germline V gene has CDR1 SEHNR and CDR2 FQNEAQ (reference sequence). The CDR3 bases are TGTGCCAGCAGCTCAAGGACAGAGAAGAGGAACACTGAAGCTTTCTTT. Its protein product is CASSSRTEKRNTEAFF.

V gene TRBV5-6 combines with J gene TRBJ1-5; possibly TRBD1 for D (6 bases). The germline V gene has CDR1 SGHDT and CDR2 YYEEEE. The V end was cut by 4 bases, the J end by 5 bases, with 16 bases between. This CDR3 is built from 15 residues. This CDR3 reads CASSPSPTGDQPQHF. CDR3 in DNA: TGTGCCAGCAGCCCTAGCCCGACAGGAGATCAGCCCCAGCATTTT.

CDR3 sequence: CASSLPGGPPYEQYF. DNA of the CDR3: TGTGCCAGCAGCTTACCGGGGGGGCCTCCCTACGAGCAGTACTTC. The chain recombines TRBV7-9 with TRBJ2-7; 8 bases map to TRBD2. V lost 2 bases and J lost 2; bases outside the gene matches: 5. Germline CDR1 and CDR2: SEHNR and FQNEAQ (reference sequence). The CDR3 spans 15 residues.

CDR3 sequence reads: CASSAGTGEFTDTQYF. In DNA form, the CDR3 reads TGCGCCAGCAGCGCCGGGACAGGGGAATTCACAGATACGCAGTATTTT. V usage is TRBV5-1 and J usage is TRBJ2-3; TRBD1 matches at 10 bases. The ends lost 4 bases at V and 2 bases at J; junction bases unmatched: 7. CDR3 length equals 16 residues. The germline gives CDR1 SGHRS, CDR2 YFSETQ. Combining the CDR3 with reference TRBV5-1 and TRBJ2-3 gives the whole variable domain KAGVTQTPRYLIKTRGQQVTLSCSPISGHRSVSWYQQTPGQGLQFLFEYFSETQRNKGNFPGRFSGRQFSNSRSEMNVSTLELGDSALYLCASSAGTGEFTDTQYFGPGTRLTVL.